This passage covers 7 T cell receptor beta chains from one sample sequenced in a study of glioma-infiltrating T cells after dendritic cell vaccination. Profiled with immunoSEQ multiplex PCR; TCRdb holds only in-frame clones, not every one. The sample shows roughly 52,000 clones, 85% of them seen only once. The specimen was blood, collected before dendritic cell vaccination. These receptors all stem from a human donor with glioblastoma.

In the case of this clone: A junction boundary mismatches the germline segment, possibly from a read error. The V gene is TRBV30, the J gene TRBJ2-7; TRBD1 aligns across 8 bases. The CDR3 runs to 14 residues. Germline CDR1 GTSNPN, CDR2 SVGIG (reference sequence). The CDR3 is CAWSPPGQAYRVDF. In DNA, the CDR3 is TGTGCCTGGAGTCCCCCGGGACAGGCATACCGTGTTGACTTC.

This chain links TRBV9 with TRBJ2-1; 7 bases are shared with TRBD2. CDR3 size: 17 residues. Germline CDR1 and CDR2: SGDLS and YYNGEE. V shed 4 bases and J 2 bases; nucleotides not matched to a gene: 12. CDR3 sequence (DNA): TGTGCCAGCAGCCACCCCATGGGGGGAGGGCCCTACAATGAGCAGTTCTTC. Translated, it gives CASSHPMGGGPYNEQFF.

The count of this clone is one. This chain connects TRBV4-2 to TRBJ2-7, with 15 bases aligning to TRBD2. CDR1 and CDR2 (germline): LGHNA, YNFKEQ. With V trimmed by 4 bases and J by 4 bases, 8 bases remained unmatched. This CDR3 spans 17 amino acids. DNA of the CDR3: TGTGCCAGCAGCCCCACCGGGACTAGCGGGAGGCTGTACGAGCAGTACTTC. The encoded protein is CASSPTGTSGRLYEQYF.

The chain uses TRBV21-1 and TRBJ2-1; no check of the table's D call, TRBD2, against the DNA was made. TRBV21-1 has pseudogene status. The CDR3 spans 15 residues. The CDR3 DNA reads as TGTGCCACCGGGTCCGGACTAGCTAACTACAATGAGCAGTTCTTC. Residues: CATGSGLANYNEQFF.

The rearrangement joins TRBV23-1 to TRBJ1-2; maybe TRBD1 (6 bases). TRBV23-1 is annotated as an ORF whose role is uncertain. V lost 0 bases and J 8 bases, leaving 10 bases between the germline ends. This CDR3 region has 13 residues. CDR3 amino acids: CASSQSGATGYTF. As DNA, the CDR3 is TGCGCCAGCAGTCAATCGGGGGCCACCGGCTACACCTTC.

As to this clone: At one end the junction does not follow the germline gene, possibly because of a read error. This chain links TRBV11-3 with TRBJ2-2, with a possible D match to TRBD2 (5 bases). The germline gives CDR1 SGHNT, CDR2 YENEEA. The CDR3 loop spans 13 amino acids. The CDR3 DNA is TGTGCCAGCGGCTTAGGGAGCGCCGGGGAGCTGTTTTTT. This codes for CASGLGSAGELFF.

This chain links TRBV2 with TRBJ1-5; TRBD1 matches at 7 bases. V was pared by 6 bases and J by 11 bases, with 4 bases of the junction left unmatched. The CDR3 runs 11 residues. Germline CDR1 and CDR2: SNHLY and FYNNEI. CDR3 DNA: TGTGCCAGCAGCCGGGACAGCACCCAGCATTTT. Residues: CASSRDSTQHF. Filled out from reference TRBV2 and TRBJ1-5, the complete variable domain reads EPEVTQTPSHQVTQMGQEVILRCVPISNHLYFYWYRQILGQKVEFLVSFYNNEISEKSEIFDDQFSVERPDGSNFTLKIRSTKLEDSAMYFCASSRDSTQHFGDGTRLSIL.